This T cell receptor beta chain was sequenced in a study of shared clonotypes between healthy human individuals. As concerns this clone: Its antigen is unknown.

CDR1 and CDR2 (germline): MNHEY, SMNVEV (reference sequence). V lost 5 bases and J 6 bases, leaving 19 bases between the germline ends. This CDR3 comprises 15 residues. Study outcomes and limitations: Large sequencing depth failed to make sorted-subset sequencing complete, rarefaction showed.

Nashville, Tennessee was home to all donors, who were Caucasian adults. Authors' analysis steps: As immunoSEQ supplied junction-only sequences (without quality scores), filtering differed. Here immunoSEQ multiplex PCR was the method, and the copy in TCRdb shows in-frame clones only, minus some. V, J and clone size were drawn from that table, and D and trimming were deduced from the DNA. The sample has about a million clones; around 76% are singletons. The sequencing input was memory CD4+ T cells sorted from blood. Specified subset: CD45RA-negative fraction. The receptor was derived from a man aged 18-30 years in good health. The V gene is TRBV27, the J gene TRBJ1-2; perhaps TRBD1 as D (6 bases). CDR3 DNA sequence: TGTGCCAGCAGTATCAAACCGGACAGCGCCAATGGCTACACCTTC. It encodes CASSIKPDSANGYTF.